The rows below give T cell receptor beta chains drawn from one sample of a study of T cell responses to AZD1222 COVID-19 vaccine. This table comes from immunoSEQ multiplex PCR, and its TCRdb copy is limited to in-frame clones, with some not included. The profile shows about 94,000 clones, roughly 85% of them singletons. Sequenced here: peripheral blood, sampled 28 days after the second AZD1222 dose. The source of these receptors is an adult who received the AZD1222 COVID-19 vaccine. Both conserved end residues are part of each CDR3. The order of the fields is V gene, CDR3 length, D gene, J gene, clone size, CDR3 protein, CDR3 DNA. A D gene is named only where the DNA matches it firmly. Clone sizes are given selectively: once, few, many, or a class where the clone is expanded.

V: TRBV11-2; length: 16; D: -; J: TRBJ1-1; size: -; CDR3: CASSSQSRTGNTEAFF; DNA: TGTGCCAGCAGCTCTCAGAGCCGGACGGGGAACACTGAAGCTTTCTTT
V: TRBV6-5; length: 14; D: -; J: TRBJ2-7; size: -; CDR3: CASSYSPTGNEQYF; DNA: TGTGCCAGCAGTTACTCACCTACAGGGAACGAGCAGTACTTC
V: TRBV19; length: 15; D: -; J: TRBJ2-2; size: -; CDR3: CASSILGTAGGELFF; DNA: TGTGCCAGTAGTATACTGGGGACAGCGGGCGGGGAGCTGTTTTTT
V: TRBV9; length: 14; D: -; J: TRBJ2-1; size: -; CDR3: CASSVVGSYNEQFF; DNA: TGTGCCAGCAGCGTAGTTGGCTCCTACAATGAGCAGTTCTTC
V: TRBV5-6; length: 14; D: -; J: TRBJ2-7; size: -; CDR3: CASSLGAGSYEQYF; DNA: TGTGCCAGCAGCTTGGGTGCGGGGTCCTACGAGCAGTACTTC
V: TRBV3-1/TRBV3-2; length: 18; D: TRBD2; J: TRBJ2-2; size: -; CDR3: CASSQDLAGGLGTGELFF; DNA: TGTGCCAGCAGCCAAGATCTGGCGGGGGGGCTGGGCACCGGGGAGCTGTTTTTT
V: TRBV15; length: 16; D: -; J: TRBJ2-5; size: few; CDR3: CATSRDGDTPQETQYF; DNA: TGTGCCACCAGCAGAGACGGGGACACACCCCAAGAGACCCAGTACTTC
V: TRBV19; length: 15; D: TRBD1; J: TRBJ1-5; size: -; CDR3: CASSQPGDRGQPQHF; DNA: TGTGCCAGTAGCCAACCCGGGGACAGGGGTCAGCCCCAGCATTTT
V: TRBV30; length: 14; D: -; J: TRBJ1-1; size: -; CDR3: CAWSVRAANTEAFF; DNA: TGTGCCTGGAGTGTTCGGGCCGCGAACACTGAAGCTTTCTTT
V: TRBV9; length: 13; D: -; J: TRBJ1-4; size: -; CDR3: CASSPQMGGKLFF; DNA: TGTGCCAGCAGCCCCCAGATGGGTGGGAAACTGTTTTTT
V: TRBV21-1; length: 19; D: -; J: TRBJ1-1; size: -; CDR3: CASSLWVKRPGETNTEAFF; DNA: TGTGCCAGCAGTCTCTGGGTAAAAAGGCCAGGGGAGACGAACACTGAAGCTTTCTTT
V: TRBV19; length: 15; D: -; J: TRBJ1-4; size: once; CDR3: CASSMMGQHGEKLFF; DNA: TGTGCCAGTAGTATGATGGGGCAGCATGGTGAAAAACTGTTTTTT
V: TRBV2; length: 15; D: -; J: TRBJ2-7; size: -; CDR3: CASSGGARSSYEQYF; DNA: TGTGCCAGCAGTGGCGGGGCTAGGTCTTCCTACGAGCAGTACTTC
V: TRBV19; length: 14; D: TRBD1; J: TRBJ2-5; size: once; CDR3: CASTSRTGQETQYF; DNA: TGTGCCAGTACCTCCAGGACAGGCCAAGAGACCCAGTACTTC
V: TRBV27; length: 14; D: TRBD1; J: TRBJ1-5; size: -; CDR3: CASRDRVGNQPQHF; DNA: TGTGCCAGCAGGGACAGGGTAGGCAATCAGCCCCAGCATTTT
V: TRBV5-4; length: 15; D: -; J: TRBJ1-5; size: -; CDR3: CASSTGASSNQPQHF; DNA: TGTGCCAGCAGCACGGGGGCGAGTAGCAATCAGCCCCAGCATTTT
V: TRBV6-5; length: 15; D: -; J: TRBJ1-2; size: -; CDR3: CASNNEPGIAFGYTF; DNA: TGTGCCAGCAACAATGAGCCTGGTATAGCTTTTGGCTACACCTTC
V: TRBV10-2; length: 13; D: -; J: TRBJ1-3; size: -; CDR3: CASSGFSGNTIYF; DNA: TGCGCCAGCAGTGGTTTCTCTGGAAACACCATATATTTT
V: TRBV7-9; length: 15; D: -; J: TRBJ2-2; size: -; CDR3: CASSLTVVDTGELFF; DNA: TGTGCCAGCAGCTTAACGGTCGTTGACACCGGGGAGCTGTTTTTT
V: TRBV12-3/TRBV12-4; length: 13; D: -; J: TRBJ1-6; size: -; CDR3: CASSWESNSPLHF; DNA: TGTGCCAGCAGTTGGGAAAGTAATTCACCCCTCCACTTT
V: TRBV5-1; length: 20; D: TRBD2; J: TRBJ2-1; size: -; CDR3: CASSLKAKVAGGTNYNEQFF; DNA: TGCGCCAGCAGCTTGAAGGCTAAGGTAGCGGGAGGGACGAACTACAATGAGCAGTTCTTC
V: TRBV4-1; length: 17; D: -; J: TRBJ1-3; size: -; CDR3: CASSQGTGLSSGNTIYF; DNA: TGCGCCAGCAGCCAAGGAACAGGATTGAGCTCTGGAAACACCATATATTTT